Here is one T cell receptor beta chain with its context. Its antigen is not identified. Each of the donors had approximately 10 milliliters of peripheral blood drawn into EDTA-treated Vacutainer tubes. These data are taken from a study of blood T cells in healthy people across ages. Study-wide results and caveats: Getting older went along with TCR beta diversity per million T cells dropping roughly linearly. Unsorted PBMCs blocked a conclusive comparison of naive and antigen-experienced cells.

Together with a sample-barcoded 5' primer, a J-beta primer mix was included in a second PCR lasting about 7 to 11 cycles. Each cDNA molecule received a tag from a template-switch adaptor that had 12 random nucleotides. TCRdb analysed the 5' RACE reads with MiXCR anew, one entry per CDR3 protein. The sample yields approximately 1.5 million distinct CDR3 sequences, about 45% seen once. CDR1 and CDR2 from the germline V gene are DFQATT and SNEGSKA (reference sequence). Trimming at V came to 6 bases and at J to 4 bases, leaving 8 bases not matched to a gene. The CDR3 loop spans 14 amino acids. The TCR originated in a woman between 18 and 29 years old in good health. Source material: blood. The chain links TRBV20-1 to TRBJ2-1, with 8 nucleotides matching TRBD2. In DNA, the CDR3 is TGCAGTGCCAGAATAGCGGGGATGTACAATGAGCAGTTCTTC. Its translation: CSARIAGMYNEQFF.